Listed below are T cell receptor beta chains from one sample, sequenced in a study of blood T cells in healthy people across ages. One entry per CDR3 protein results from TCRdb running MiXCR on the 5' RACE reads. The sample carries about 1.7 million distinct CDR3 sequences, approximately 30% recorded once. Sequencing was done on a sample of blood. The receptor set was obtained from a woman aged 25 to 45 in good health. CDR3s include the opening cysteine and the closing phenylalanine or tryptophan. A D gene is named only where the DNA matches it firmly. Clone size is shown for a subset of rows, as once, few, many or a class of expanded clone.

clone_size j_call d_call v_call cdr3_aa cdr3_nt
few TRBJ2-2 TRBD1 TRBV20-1 CSARLGDRGGSGELFF TGCAGTGCTAGGCTCGGGGACAGGGGTGGATCCGGGGAGCTGTTTTTT
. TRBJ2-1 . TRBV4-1 CASSQDGPAAYNEQFF TGCGCCAGCAGCCAAGATGGCCCAGCGGCCTACAATGAGCAGTTCTTC
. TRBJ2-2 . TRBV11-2 CASIWGPRAGELFF TGTGCCAGCATCTGGGGGCCCCGAGCCGGGGAGCTGTTTTTT
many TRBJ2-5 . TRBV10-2 CASMRSETQYF TGCGCCAGCATGAGAAGTGAGACCCAGTACTTC
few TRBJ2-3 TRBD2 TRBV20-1 CSASRGGGTDTQYF TGCAGTGCTAGCCGCGGGGGGGGCACAGATACGCAGTATTTT
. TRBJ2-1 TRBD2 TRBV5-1 CASSFVAGGNYNEQFF TGCGCCAGCAGCTTCGTAGCGGGGGGGAATTACAATGAGCAGTTCTTC
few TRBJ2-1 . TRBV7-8 CASRLRDLDEQFF TGTGCCAGCAGGCTCCGGGACCTGGATGAGCAGTTCTTC
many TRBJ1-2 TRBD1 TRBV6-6 CASRTGQGEYYGYTF TGTGCCAGCAGAACGGGACAGGGGGAGTACTATGGCTACACCTTC
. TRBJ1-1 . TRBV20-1 CSARNWKELTEAFF TGCAGTGCTAGAAATTGGAAGGAACTCACTGAAGCTTTCTTT
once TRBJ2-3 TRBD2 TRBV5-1 CASSSGLAERGTQYF TGCGCCAGCAGCTCTGGACTAGCGGAGCGGGGTACGCAGTATTTT
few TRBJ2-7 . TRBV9 CASSVVAGSSEQYF TGTGCCAGCAGCGTAGTGGCCGGCTCCTCCGAGCAGTACTTC
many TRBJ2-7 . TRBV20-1 CSARGGRATYEQYF TGCAGTGCTAGAGGGGGCAGGGCAACCTACGAGCAGTACTTC
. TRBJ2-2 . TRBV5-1 CASSIGTRRTGELFF TGCGCCAGCAGCATCGGGACAAGGAGGACCGGGGAGCTGTTTTTT
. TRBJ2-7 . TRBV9 CASSNSPSYTYEQYF TGTGCCAGCAGCAATAGCCCTAGCTACACCTACGAGCAGTACTTC
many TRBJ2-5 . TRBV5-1 CASSLGRETQYF TGTGCCAGCAGTTTAGGGAGAGAGACCCAGTACTTC
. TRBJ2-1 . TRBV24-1 CATSEGPRNNEQFF TGTGCCACCAGTGAAGGGCCGAGAAACAATGAGCAGTTCTTC
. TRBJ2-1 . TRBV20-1 CSAPLNLVGTQFF TGCAGTGCTCCCCTTAACCTCGTGGGGACCCAGTTCTTC
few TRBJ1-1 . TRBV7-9 CASSLAWAAEAFF TGTGCCAGCAGCTTAGCGTGGGCCGCTGAAGCTTTCTTT
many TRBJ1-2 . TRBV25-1 CASSDYSYGYTF TGTGCCAGCAGTGACTACAGCTATGGCTACACCTTC
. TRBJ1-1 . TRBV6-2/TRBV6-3 CASSPRLHSAFF TGTGCCAGCAGTCCCCGACTACACTCGGCTTTCTTT
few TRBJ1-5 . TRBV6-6 CASSPNTFNQPQHF TGTGCCAGCAGTCCCAACACTTTCAATCAGCCCCAGCATTTT
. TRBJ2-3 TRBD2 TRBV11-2 CASSRLSGTSGEGADTQYF TGTGCCAGCAGCCGACTATCGGGGACTAGCGGGGAGGGGGCAGATACGCAGTATTTT
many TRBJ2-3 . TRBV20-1 CSARDSLTDTQYF TGCAGTGCTAGGGACAGCCTCACAGATACGCAGTATTTT
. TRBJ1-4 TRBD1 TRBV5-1 CASSYDRGNNEKLFF TGCGCCAGCAGCTATGACAGGGGAAATAATGAAAAACTGTTTTTT
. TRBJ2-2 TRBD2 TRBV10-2 CASTGLVTGELFF TGCGCCAGCACGGGACTAGTGACCGGGGAGCTGTTTTTT
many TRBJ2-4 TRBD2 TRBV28 CALGRERGIQYF TGTGCCCTCGGGCGGGAGAGGGGCATTCAGTACTTC
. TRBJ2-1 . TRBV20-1 CSARDGAGSYNEQFF TGCAGTGCTAGAGACGGCGCTGGCTCCTACAATGAGCAGTTCTTC
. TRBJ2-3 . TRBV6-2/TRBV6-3 CASSYRGSNADTQYF TGTGCCAGCAGTTACCGGGGATCGAACGCAGATACGCAGTATTTT
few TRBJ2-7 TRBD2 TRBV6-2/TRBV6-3 CAIAGGFYYEQYF TGTGCCATCGCGGGGGGTTTCTACTACGAGCAGTACTTC
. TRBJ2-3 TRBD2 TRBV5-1 CASSSLAGGRIGLDTQYF TGCGCCAGCAGCTCACTAGCGGGAGGGCGGATAGGTCTAGATACGCAGTATTTT
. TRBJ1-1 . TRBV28 CASNFGGMNTEAFF TGTGCCAGCAACTTTGGGGGAATGAACACTGAAGCTTTCTTT
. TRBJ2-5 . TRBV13 CASTKPGLEEAQYF TGTGCCAGCACCAAACCGGGGCTAGAAGAGGCCCAGTACTTC
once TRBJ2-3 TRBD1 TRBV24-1 CATREDRGLGDTQYF TGTGCCACCAGAGAGGACAGGGGATTGGGAGATACGCAGTATTTT
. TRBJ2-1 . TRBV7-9 CASSLGGNRGRKQFF TGTGCCAGCAGCTTAGGGGGGAACCGGGGACGCAAGCAGTTCTTC
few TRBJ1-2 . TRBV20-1 CSARGGVNGYTF TGCAGTGCTAGGGGGGGGGTCAATGGCTACACCTTC
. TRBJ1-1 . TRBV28 CASSFLGGGTEAFF TGTGCCAGCAGTTTCCTGGGGGGGGGTACTGAAGCTTTCTTT
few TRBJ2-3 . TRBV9 CASSVRRDGTDTQYF TGTGCCAGCAGCGTCAGGCGGGACGGCACAGATACGCAGTATTTT
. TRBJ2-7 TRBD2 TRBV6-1 CASSEGASGVYEQYF TGTGCCAGCAGTGAAGGGGCTAGCGGGGTGTACGAGCAGTACTTC
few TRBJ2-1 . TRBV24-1 CATSDPPFENEQFF TGTGCCACCAGTGATCCCCCTTTCGAGAATGAGCAGTTCTTC
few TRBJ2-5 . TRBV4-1 CASSQDVGGAGVGEQYF TGCGCCAGCAGCCAAGATGTTGGGGGGGCCGGGGTTGGAGAGCAGTACTTC
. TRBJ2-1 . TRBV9 CASNLRENEQFF TGTGCCAGCAATTTACGGGAGAATGAGCAGTTCTTC
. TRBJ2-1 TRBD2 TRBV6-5 CASSYSTRTSHEQFF TGTGCCAGCAGTTACTCGACGAGGACTAGCCATGAGCAGTTCTTC
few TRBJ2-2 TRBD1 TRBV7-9 CASSSQVVRDRVPGELFF TGTGCCAGCAGCTCCCAGGTGGTGCGGGACAGGGTGCCCGGGGAGCTGTTTTTT
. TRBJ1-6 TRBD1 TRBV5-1 CASSAGQGDYNSPLHF TGCGCCAGCAGCGCGGGACAGGGGGACTACAATTCACCCCTCCACTTT
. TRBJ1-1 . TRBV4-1 CASSQWVGTNMNTEAFF TGCGCCAGCAGCCAGTGGGTGGGGACAAACATGAACACTGAAGCTTTCTTT